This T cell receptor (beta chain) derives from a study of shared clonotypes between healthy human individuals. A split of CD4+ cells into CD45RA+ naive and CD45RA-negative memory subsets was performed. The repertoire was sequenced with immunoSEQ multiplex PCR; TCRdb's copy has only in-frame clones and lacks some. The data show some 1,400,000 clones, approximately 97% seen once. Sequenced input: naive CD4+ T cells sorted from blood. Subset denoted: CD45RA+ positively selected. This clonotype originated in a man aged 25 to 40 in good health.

The CDR3 DNA sequence: TGTGCCATCAGAACCGGGACTGGAAGTACCGGGGAGCTGTTTTTT. As protein: CAIRTGTGSTGELFF. The chain is built from TRBV10-3 and TRBJ2-2; D is possibly TRBD2 (6 bases). Germline V gene sequence: CDR1 ENHRY, CDR2 SYGVKD. This CDR3 is built from 15 residues. Trimming cost V 6 bases and J 5 bases, with 16 bases left between them.